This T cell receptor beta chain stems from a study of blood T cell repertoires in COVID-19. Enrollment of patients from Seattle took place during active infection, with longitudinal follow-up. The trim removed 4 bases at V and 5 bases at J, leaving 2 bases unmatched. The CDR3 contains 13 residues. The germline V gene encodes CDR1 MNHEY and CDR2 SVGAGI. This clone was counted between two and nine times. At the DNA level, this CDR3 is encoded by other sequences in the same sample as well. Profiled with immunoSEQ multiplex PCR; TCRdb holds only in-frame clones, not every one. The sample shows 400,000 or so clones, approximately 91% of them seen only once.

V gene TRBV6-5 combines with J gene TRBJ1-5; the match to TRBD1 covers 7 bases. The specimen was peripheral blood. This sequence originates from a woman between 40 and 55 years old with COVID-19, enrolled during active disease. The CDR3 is CASSSQGDQPQHF. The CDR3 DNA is TGTGCCAGCAGTTCTCAGGGGGATCAGCCCCAGCATTTT.